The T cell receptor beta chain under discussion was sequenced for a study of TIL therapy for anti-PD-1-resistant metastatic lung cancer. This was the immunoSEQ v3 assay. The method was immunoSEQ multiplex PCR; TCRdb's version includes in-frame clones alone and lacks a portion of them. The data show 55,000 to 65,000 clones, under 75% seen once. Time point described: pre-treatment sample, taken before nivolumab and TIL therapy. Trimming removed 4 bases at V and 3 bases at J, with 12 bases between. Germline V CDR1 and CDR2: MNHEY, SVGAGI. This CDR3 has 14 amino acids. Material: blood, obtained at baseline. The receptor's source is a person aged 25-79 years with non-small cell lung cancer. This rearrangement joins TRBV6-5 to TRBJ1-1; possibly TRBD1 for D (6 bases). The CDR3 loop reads CASSLGRGDTEAFF. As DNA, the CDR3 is TGTGCCAGCAGTTTAGGGAGGGGGGACACTGAAGCTTTCTTT.